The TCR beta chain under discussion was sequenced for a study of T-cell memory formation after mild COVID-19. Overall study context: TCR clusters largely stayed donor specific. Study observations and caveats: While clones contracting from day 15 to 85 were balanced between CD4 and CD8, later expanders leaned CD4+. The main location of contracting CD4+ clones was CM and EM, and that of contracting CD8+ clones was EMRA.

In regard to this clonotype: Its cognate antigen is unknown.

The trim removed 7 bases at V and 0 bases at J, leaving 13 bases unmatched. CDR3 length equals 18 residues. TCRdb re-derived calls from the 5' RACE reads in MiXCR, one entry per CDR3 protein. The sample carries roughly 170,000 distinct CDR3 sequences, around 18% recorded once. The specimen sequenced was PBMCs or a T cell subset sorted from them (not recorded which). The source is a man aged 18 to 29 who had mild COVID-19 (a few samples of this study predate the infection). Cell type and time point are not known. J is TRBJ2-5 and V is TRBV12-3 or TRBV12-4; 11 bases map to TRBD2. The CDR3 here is CASTNRASGGSYQETQYF. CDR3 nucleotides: TGTGCCAGCACCAACCGGGCTAGCGGGGGGTCCTACCAAGAGACCCAGTACTTC.